This TCR beta chain was found in a study of blood T cells in healthy people across ages. This clonotype was seen at least ten times. A second 7 to 11 cycle PCR used barcoded and J-beta primers. TCRdb analysed the 5' RACE reads with MiXCR anew, one entry per CDR3 protein. The sample consists of approximately 810,000 distinct CDR3 sequences, 35% to 40% of them appearing once. The sequence derives from a man between 18 and 35 years old in good health. Material for sequencing was blood.

The CDR3 sequence is CASSHGSTSPTDTQYF. In DNA form, the CDR3 reads TGTGCCAGCAGTCACGGTTCGACCTCACCCACAGATACGCAGTATTTT. This chain links TRBV12-3 or TRBV12-4 with TRBJ2-3; D not certain. With 5 bases removed from V and 2 bases from J, the gap between germline ends came to 17 bases. The CDR3 runs to 16 residues.